These T cell receptor beta chains were read from a single sample in a study of blood T cells in healthy people across ages. Each CDR3 protein gets one entry after TCRdb re-called the 5' RACE reads with MiXCR. The data contain about 580,000 distinct CDR3 sequences, about 45% of them singletons. The source material was blood. The receptors come from an elderly man in good health. CDR3s leave out the opening cysteine and the closing phenylalanine or tryptophan.

j_call | v_call | cdr3_aa
TRBJ2-5 | TRBV4-2 | ASSQEGGVTGTQY
TRBJ2-7 | TRBV6-6 | ASSWQGAYEQY
TRBJ1-2 | TRBV29-1 | SVDRGQGHT
TRBJ1-4 | TRBV7-2 | ASSLVGIQGPSSNEKLF
TRBJ1-4 | TRBV6-5 | ASSYSADSTNEKLF
TRBJ2-7 | TRBV6-6 | ASTQGQGAYEQY
TRBJ2-5 | TRBV5-1 | ASSLEDRVQY
TRBJ2-7 | TRBV7-2 | ASNRRGSYEQY
TRBJ2-7 | TRBV7-2 | ASSLVAGPLEQY
TRBJ2-3 | TRBV6-6 | ASSYSLASSTDTQY
TRBJ1-2 | TRBV7-2 | ASSHRDRGRSYT
TRBJ2-1 | TRBV18 | ASSPLRQDEQF
TRBJ2-5 | TRBV10-3 | AISEGAQETQY
TRBJ1-1 | TRBV6-6 | ATERGTNTEAF
- | TRBV7-2 | ASSSRRAGEETQY
TRBJ1-1 | TRBV29-1 | SVDPGLTEAF
TRBJ1-1 | TRBV7-2 | ASSLDGVGRAF
TRBJ2-7 | TRBV7-9 | ASSLASGSLYEQY
TRBJ2-7 | TRBV5-1 | ASSMGGTAQYEQY
TRBJ1-2 | TRBV28 | ASSSSGQVNYGYT
TRBJ2-2 | TRBV29-1 | SGRQGSTGELF
TRBJ1-2 | TRBV12-3/TRBV12-4 | ASSQTGVGNYGYT
TRBJ1-4 | TRBV20-1 | SARSEKLF
TRBJ2-1 | TRBV5-1 | VSSFLTGRRNEQF
TRBJ2-7 | TRBV27 | ASSLREDYEQY
TRBJ2-7 | TRBV12-3/TRBV12-4 | ASSRTGVPYEQY
TRBJ1-5 | TRBV7-2 | ASSPQGQFSNQPQH
TRBJ1-2 | TRBV10-3 | AISGASYGYT
TRBJ2-7 | TRBV9 | ASSVGLQLAGNVVRY
TRBJ2-1 | TRBV4-2 | ASSQDWRGSYNEQF
TRBJ1-6 | TRBV15 | ATSERGKGSPLH
TRBJ2-1 | TRBV29-1 | SVEAIYNEQF
TRBJ2-3 | TRBV7-2 | ASSSLAGGQY
TRBJ2-5 | TRBV11-1 | ASSLGNSQETQY
TRBJ1-1 | TRBV11-3 | ASSSDRVNTEAF
TRBJ2-7 | TRBV6-5 | ANSTRVGETRY
TRBJ1-2 | TRBV5-1 | ASSLQTGYGYT
- | TRBV12-3/TRBV12-4 | ASSPRPEETQY
TRBJ2-3 | TRBV18 | ASSEFSKITTDTQY
TRBJ1-6 | TRBV11-1 | ASSPDISPLH
TRBJ1-2 | TRBV20-1 | SASLPGVRGGYT
TRBJ2-7 | TRBV6-6 | ASSYFTGTVSYEQY
TRBJ2-7 | TRBV20-1 | SASPTSGGPYEQY
TRBJ2-1 | TRBV20-1 | SALTSGSYNEQF
TRBJ1-5 | TRBV6-1 | ASSAAHGQGVGLPQH
TRBJ2-7 | TRBV7-9 | ASSSGTDYEQY
TRBJ1-5 | TRBV29-1 | SVGGGGDQPQH
TRBJ2-2 | TRBV29-1 | SVDRATGELF
TRBJ1-1 | TRBV5-6 | ASSPDSRRNTEAF
TRBJ2-1 | TRBV10-3 | AISEGTGGLEQF
TRBJ1-1 | TRBV6-5 | ASSYSALGSEAF